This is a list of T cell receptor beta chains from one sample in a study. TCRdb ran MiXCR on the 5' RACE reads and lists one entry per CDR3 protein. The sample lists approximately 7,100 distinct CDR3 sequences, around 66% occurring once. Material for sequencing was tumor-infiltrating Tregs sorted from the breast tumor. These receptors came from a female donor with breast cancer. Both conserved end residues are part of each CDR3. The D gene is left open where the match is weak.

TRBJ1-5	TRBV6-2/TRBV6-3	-	CASSLGFGAQHF
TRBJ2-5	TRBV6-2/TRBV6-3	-	CASSKPTPRVETQYF
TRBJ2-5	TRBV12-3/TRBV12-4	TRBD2	CASSLLAGQETQYF
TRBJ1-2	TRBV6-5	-	CASSNILGGSGYTF
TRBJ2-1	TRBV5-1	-	CASSLEGLDNEQFF
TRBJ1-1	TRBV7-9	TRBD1	CASSQQGAQEAFF
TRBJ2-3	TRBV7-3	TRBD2	CASSSSGGVTDTQYF
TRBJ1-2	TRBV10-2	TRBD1	CASAQGQYYGYTF
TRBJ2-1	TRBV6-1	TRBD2	CASSRAGGPGNEQFF
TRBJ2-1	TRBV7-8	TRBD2	CASSTTLAGVYNEQFF
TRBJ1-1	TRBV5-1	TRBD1	CASSDQGAGGTEAFF
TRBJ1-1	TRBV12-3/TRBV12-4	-	CASSFGQLNTEAFF
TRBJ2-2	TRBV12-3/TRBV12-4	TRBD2	CASSLRGVNTGELFF
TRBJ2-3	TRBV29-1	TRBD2	CSVASGSTDTQYF
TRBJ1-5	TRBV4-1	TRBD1	CASSQDYPGGIGQPQHF
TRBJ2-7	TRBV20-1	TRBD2	CSASTGRREGEQYF
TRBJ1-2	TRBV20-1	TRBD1	CSAETGGFEDYTF
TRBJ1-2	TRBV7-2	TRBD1	CANSLYTGGGGYTF